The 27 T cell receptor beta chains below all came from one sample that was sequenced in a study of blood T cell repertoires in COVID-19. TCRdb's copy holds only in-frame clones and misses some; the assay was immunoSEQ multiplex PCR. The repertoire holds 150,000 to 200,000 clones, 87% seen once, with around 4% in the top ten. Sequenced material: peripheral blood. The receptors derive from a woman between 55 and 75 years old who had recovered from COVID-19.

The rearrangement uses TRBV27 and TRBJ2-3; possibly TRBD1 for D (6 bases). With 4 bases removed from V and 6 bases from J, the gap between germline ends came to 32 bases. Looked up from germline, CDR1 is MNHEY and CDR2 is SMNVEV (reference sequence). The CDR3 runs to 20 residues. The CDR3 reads CASSSDTPGSGALRADTQYF. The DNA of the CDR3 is TGTGCCAGCAGTTCCGACACCCCCGGCTCAGGGGCACTAAGGGCCGATACGCAGTATTTT.

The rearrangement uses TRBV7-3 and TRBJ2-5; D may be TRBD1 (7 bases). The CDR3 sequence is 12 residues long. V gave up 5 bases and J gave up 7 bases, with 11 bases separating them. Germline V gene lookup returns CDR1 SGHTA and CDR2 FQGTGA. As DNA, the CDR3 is TGTGCCAGCAGCCAGGGGGGCGGGACCCAGTACTTC. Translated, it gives CASSQGGGTQYF.

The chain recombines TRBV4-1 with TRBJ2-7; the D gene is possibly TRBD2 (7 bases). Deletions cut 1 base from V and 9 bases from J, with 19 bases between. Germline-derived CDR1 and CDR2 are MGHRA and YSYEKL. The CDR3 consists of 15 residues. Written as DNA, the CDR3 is TGCGCCAGCAGCCAAGCATGGAGGGGGGGTGACGGGCAGTACTTC. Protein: CASSQAWRGGDGQYF.

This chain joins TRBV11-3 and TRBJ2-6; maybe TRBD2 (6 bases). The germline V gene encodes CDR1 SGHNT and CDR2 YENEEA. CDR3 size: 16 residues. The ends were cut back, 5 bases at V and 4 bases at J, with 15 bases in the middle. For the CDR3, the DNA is TGTGCCAGCAGCGATTCGGGGGTAACAGGGGCCAACGTCCTGACTTTC. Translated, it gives CASSDSGVTGANVLTF.

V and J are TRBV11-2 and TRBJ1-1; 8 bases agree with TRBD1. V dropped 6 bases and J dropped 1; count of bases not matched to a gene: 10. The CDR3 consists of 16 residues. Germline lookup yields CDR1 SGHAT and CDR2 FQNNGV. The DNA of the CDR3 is TGTGCCAGCAGGGATAAATTGGACAGGGAGAACACTGAAGCTTTCTTT. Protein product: CASRDKLDRENTEAFF.

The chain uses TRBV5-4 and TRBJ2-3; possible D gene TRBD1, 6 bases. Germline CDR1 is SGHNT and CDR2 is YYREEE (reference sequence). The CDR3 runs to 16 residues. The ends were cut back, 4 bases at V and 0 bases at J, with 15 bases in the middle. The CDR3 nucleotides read TGTGCCAGCAGCCCCGGACAGATCGGTAGCACAGATACGCAGTATTTT. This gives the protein CASSPGQIGSTDTQYF.

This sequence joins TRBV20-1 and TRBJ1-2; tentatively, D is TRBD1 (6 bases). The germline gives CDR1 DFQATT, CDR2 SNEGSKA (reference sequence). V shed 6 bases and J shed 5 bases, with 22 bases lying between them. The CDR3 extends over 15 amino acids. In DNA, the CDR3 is TGCAGTGCCAGTCTTACCTCAGGGGAGGGGTATGGCTACACCTTC. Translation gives CSASLTSGEGYGYTF.

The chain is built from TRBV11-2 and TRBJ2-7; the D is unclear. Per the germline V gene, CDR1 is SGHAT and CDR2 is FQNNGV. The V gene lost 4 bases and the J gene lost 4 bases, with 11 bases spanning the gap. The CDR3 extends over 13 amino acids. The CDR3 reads CASSSWVTYEQYF. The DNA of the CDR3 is TGTGCCAGCAGCTCCTGGGTGACTTACGAGCAGTACTTC.

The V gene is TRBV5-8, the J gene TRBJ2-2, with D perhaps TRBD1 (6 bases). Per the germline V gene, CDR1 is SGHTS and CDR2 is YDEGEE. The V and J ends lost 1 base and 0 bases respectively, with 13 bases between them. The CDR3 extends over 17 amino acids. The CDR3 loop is CASSLRAGASNTGELFF. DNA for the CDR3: TGTGCCAGCAGCTTGAGGGCAGGGGCCTCGAACACCGGGGAGCTGTTTTTT.

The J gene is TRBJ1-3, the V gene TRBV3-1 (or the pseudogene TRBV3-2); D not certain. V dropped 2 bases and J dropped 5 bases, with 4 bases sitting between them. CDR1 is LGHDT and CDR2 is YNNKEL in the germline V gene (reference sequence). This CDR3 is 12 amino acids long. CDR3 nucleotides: TGTGCCAGCAGCCAATATAGAAACACCATATATTTT. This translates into CASSQYRNTIYF.

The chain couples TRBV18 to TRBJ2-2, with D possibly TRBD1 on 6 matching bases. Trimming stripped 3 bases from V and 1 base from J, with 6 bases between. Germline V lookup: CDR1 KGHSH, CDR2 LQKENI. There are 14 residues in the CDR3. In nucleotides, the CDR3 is TGTGCCAGCTCACCGGGACAGAACACCGGGGAGCTGTTTTTT. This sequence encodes CASSPGQNTGELFF.

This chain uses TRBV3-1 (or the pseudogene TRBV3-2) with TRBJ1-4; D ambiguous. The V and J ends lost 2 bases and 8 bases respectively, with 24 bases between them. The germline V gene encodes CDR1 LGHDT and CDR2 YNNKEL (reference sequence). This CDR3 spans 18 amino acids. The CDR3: CASSQNFFSGLGSEKLFF. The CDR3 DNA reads TGTGCCAGCAGCCAAAATTTTTTTTCGGGGTTGGGCAGCGAAAAACTGTTTTTT.

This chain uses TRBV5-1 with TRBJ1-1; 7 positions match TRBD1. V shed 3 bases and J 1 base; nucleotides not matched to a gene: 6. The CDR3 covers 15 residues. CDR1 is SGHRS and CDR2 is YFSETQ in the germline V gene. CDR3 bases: TGCGCCAGCAGCTCGGTAGGGACAGAGAACACTGAAGCTTTCTTT. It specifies CASSSVGTENTEAFF.

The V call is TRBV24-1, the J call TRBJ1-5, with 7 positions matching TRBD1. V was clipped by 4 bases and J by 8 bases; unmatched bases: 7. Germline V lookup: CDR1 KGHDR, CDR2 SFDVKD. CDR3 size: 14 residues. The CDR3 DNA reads TGTGCCACCAGTGACCCGGACAGGTTCGAGCCCCAGCATTTT. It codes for CATSDPDRFEPQHF.

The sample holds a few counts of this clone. The DNA of the CDR3 is TGTGCCAGCAGCTTACGAGACAGGGTTTTGAGCTCTGGGGCCAACGTCCTGACTTTC. It is translated as CASSLRDRVLSSGANVLTF. This chain links TRBV7-8 with TRBJ2-6; 7 nucleotides match TRBD1. CDR1 SGHVS and CDR2 FQNEAQ come from the germline V gene. The CDR3 is 19 amino acids. Unmatched junction bases numbered 10, after V lost 2 bases and J lost 0 bases.

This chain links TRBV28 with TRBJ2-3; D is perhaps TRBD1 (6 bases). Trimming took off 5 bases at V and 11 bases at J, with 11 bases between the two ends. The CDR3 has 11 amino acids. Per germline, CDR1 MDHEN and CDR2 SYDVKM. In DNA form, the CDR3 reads TGTGCCAGCAGTCATAGAGGGGGGCAGTATTTT. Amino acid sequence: CASSHRGGQYF.

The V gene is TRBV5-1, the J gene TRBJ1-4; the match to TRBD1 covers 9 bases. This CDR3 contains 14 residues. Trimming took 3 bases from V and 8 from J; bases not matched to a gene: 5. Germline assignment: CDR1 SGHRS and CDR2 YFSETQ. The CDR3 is CASSSGTGSEKLFF. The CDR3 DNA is TGCGCCAGCAGCTCCGGGACAGGGAGCGAAAAACTGTTTTTT.

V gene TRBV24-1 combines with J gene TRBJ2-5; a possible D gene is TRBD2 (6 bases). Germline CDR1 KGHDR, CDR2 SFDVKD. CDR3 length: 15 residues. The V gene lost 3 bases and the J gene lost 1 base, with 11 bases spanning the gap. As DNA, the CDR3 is TGTGCCACCAGTGATGGGAATAGCGGCCAAGAGACCCAGTACTTC. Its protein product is CATSDGNSGQETQYF.

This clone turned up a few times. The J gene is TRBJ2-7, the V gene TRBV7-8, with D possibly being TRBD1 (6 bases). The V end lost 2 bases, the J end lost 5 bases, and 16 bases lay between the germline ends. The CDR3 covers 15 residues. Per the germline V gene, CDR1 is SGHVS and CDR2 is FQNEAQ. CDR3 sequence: CASSLKGTRGHEQYF. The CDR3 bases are TGTGCCAGCAGCTTAAAGGGTACCAGGGGCCACGAGCAGTACTTC.

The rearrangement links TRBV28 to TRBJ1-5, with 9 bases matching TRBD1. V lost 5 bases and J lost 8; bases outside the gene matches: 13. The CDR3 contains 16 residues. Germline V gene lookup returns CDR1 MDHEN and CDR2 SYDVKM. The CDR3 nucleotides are TGTGCCAGCAGTAAGATGGGACAGGGAATGGTGGAGCCCCAGCATTTT. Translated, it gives CASSKMGQGMVEPQHF.

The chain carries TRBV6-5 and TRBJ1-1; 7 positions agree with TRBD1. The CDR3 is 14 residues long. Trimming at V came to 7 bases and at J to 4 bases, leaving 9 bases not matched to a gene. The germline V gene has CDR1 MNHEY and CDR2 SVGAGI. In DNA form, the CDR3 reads TGTGCCAGCACCTTAAACAGGGGAAGCACTGAAGCTTTCTTT. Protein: CASTLNRGSTEAFF.

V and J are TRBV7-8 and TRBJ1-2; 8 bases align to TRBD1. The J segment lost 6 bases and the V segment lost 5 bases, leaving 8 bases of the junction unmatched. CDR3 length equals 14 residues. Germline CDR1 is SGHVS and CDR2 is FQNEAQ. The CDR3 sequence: CASSPRTGRDGYTF. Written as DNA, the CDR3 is TGTGCCAGCAGCCCCCGGACAGGGAGAGATGGCTACACCTTC.

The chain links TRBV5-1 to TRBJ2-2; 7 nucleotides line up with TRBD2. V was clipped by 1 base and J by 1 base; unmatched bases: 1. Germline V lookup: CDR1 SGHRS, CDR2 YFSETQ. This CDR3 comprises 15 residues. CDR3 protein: CASSLSSGNTGELFF. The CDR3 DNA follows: TGCGCCAGCAGCTTGTCTAGCGGGAACACCGGGGAGCTGTTTTTT.

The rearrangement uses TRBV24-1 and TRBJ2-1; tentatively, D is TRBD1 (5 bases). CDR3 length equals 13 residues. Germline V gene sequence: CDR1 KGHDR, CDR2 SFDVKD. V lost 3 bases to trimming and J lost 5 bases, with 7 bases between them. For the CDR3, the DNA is TGTGCCACCAGTGATAGGGGTAACAATGAGCAGTTCTTC. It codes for CATSDRGNNEQFF.

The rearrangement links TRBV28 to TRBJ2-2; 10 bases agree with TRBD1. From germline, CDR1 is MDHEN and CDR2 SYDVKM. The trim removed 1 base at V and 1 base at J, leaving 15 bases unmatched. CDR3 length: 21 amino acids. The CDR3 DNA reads TGTGCCAGCAGTTTATTCGGGGCCACCGGGACAGGGGCCCGGAACACCGGGGAGCTGTTTTTT. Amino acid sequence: CASSLFGATGTGARNTGELFF.

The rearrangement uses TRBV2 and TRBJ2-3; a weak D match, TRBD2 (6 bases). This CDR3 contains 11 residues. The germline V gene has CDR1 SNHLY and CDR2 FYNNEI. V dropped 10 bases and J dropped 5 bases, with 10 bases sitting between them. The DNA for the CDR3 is TGTGCCACCCTCGGGGGAGATACGCAGTATTTT. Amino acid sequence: CATLGGDTQYF.

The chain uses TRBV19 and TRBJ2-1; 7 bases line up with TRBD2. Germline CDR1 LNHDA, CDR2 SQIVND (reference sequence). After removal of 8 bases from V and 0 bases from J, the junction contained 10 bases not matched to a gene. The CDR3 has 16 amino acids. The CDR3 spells CASSGGGAASYNEQFF. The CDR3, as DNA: TGTGCCAGTTCGGGCGGGGGAGCGGCCTCCTACAATGAGCAGTTCTTC.